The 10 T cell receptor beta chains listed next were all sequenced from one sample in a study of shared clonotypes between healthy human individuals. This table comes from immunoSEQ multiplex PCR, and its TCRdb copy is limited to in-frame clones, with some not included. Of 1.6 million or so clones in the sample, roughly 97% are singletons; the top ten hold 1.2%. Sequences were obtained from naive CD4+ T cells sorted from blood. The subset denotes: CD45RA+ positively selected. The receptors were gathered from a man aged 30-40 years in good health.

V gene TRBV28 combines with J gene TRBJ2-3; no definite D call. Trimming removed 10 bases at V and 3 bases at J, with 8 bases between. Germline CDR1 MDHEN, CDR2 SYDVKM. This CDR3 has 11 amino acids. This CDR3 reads CATTRTDTQYF. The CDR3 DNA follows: TGTGCCACCACACGTACAGATACGCAGTATTTT.

CDR3 region: CSVAGVLNTEAFF. The CDR3 DNA follows: TGCAGCGTTGCGGGCGTCCTGAACACTGAAGCTTTCTTT. This chain uses TRBV29-1 with TRBJ1-1; D is unclear. V lost 4 bases and J lost 0, with 9 bases in between. Germline CDR1 and CDR2: SQVTM and ANQGSEA. The CDR3 extends over 13 amino acids.

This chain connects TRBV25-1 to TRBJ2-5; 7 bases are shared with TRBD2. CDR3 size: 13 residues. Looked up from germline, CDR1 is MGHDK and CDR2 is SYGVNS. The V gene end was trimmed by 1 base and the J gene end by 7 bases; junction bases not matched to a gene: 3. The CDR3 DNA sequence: TGTGCCAGCAGTGAATCTCCGGGGGGGACCCAGTACTTC. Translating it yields CASSESPGGTQYF.

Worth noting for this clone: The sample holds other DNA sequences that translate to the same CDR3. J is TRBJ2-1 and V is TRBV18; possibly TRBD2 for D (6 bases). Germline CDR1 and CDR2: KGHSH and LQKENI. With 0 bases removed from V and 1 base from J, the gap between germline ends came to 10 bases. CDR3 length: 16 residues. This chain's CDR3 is CASSPPAGLSYNEQFF. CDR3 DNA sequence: TGTGCCAGCTCACCACCTGCGGGGCTGTCCTACAATGAGCAGTTCTTC. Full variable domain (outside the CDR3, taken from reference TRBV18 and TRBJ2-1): NAGVMQNPRHLVRRRGQEARLRCSPMKGHSHVYWYRQLPEEGLKFMVYLQKENIIDESGMPKERFSAEFPKEGPSILRIQQVVRGDSAAYFCASSPPAGLSYNEQFFGPGTRLTVL.

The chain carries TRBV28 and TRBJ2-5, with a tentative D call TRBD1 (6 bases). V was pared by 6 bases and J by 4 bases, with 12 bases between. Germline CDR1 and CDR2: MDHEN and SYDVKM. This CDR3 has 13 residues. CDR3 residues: CASSGQLGETQYF. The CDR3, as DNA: TGTGCCAGCAGCGGACAGTTGGGAGAGACCCAGTACTTC.

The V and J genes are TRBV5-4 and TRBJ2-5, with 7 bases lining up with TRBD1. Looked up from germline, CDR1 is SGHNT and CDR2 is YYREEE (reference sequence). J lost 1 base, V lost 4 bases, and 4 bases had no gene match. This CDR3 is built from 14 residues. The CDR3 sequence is CASSRDSAQETQYF. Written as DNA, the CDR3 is TGTGCCAGCAGCCGGGACAGCGCCCAAGAGACCCAGTACTTC.

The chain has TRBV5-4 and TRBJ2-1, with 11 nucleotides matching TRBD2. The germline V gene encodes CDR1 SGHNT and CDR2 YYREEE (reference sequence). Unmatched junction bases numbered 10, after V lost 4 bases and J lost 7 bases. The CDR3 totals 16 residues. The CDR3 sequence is CASSLGTSGPVNEQFF. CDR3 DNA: TGTGCCAGCAGCCTAGGGACTAGCGGCCCAGTGAATGAGCAGTTCTTC.

CDR3 DNA sequence: TGTGCCAGCAGCCTTTCCTGGCGAGTCCCAGAGACCCAGTACTTC. This encodes CASSLSWRVPETQYF. This chain connects TRBV28 to TRBJ2-5; D is unresolved. V was cut by 6 bases and J by 4 bases, with 18 bases left in between. The CDR3 covers 15 residues. CDR1 and CDR2 from the germline V gene are MDHEN and SYDVKM.

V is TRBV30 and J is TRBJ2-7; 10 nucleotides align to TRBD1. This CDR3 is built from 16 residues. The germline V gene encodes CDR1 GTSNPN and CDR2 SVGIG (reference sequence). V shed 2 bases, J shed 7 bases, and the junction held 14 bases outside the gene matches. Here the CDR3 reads CAWSSPPGQGSREQYF. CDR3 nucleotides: TGTGCCTGGAGTTCACCACCGGGACAGGGGTCGCGTGAGCAGTACTTC.

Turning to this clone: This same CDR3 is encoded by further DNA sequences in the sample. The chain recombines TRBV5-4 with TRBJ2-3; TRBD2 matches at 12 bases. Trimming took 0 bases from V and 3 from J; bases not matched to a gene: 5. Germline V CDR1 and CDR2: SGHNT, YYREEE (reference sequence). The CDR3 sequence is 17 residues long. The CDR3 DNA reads TGTGCCAGCAGCTTGGCCGCTAGCGGGAGGGCGACAGATACGCAGTATTTT. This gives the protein CASSLAASGRATDTQYF.